The 10 T cell receptor beta chains in this list originate from one sample, sequenced in a study of blood T cells in healthy people across ages. With a J-beta primer mix and a sample-barcoded 5' primer, a second PCR ran about 7 to 12 cycles. TCRdb reanalysed the 5' RACE reads using MiXCR and keeps one entry per CDR3 protein. Of hundreds of thousands of distinct CDR3 sequences in the sample, about 32% were seen once. The sequencing input was blood. These receptor sequences come from a woman aged 80 or older in good health.

The V gene is TRBV28, the J gene TRBJ1-2, with 10 bases lining up with TRBD1. Germline V gene sequence: CDR1 MDHEN, CDR2 SYDVKM. The CDR3 loop spans 13 amino acids. Germline trimming cut 6 bases from V and 8 bases from J; bases unmatched to any gene: 6. In nucleotides, the CDR3 is TGTGCCAGCAGACCGGACAGGGGGGGGGGCTACACCTTC. It specifies CASRPDRGGGYTF.

This clonotype was picked up a small number of times. This rearrangement joins TRBV19 to TRBJ2-3; 8 bases agree with TRBD1. The CDR3 runs 14 residues. The V and J ends lost 7 bases and 2 bases, in that order; junction bases with no gene match: 5. Germline-derived CDR1 and CDR2 are LNHDA and SQIVND (reference sequence). CDR3 in DNA: TGTGCCAGTATCGGGACAGGATACACAGATACGCAGTATTTT. It yields the protein CASIGTGYTDTQYF.

This clonotype has ten or more counts. V gene TRBV4-1 combines with J gene TRBJ2-1; weak D call: TRBD2 (6 bases). V was pared by 4 bases and J by 5 bases, with 12 bases between. This CDR3 comprises 14 residues. CDR1 is MGHRA, CDR2 YSYEKL, per germline. For the CDR3, the DNA is TGCGCCAGCAGCCGACCCGGGGGTAACAATGAGCAGTTCTTC. It yields the protein CASSRPGGNNEQFF.

On this clonotype itself: A much more abundant neighbour one base away suggests this may be a read error. V usage is TRBV2 and J usage is TRBJ2-1; D is perhaps TRBD2 (6 bases). Germline-derived CDR1 and CDR2 are SNHLY and FYNNEI. V shed 8 bases and J shed 10 bases, with 18 bases lying between them. The CDR3 consists of 13 residues. The CDR3: CASDDQGGYEQFF. CDR3 nucleotides: TGTGCCAGCGATGATCAGGGAGGCTACGAGCAGTTCTTC.

Notes on this clonotype: Since a much larger clone is just one base distant, this may be a read error. This chain links TRBV3-1 with TRBJ2-4; either TRBD1 or TRBD2 may fit D (5 bases each). Germline V lookup: CDR1 LGHDT, CDR2 YNNKEL (reference sequence). V lost 1 base to trimming and J lost 13 bases, with 23 bases between them. The CDR3 covers 16 residues. The CDR3 DNA reads TGTGCCAGCAGCCAAGTCTTCACAGGAGACTACAATGAGCAGTACTTC. Translation gives CASSQVFTGDYNEQYF.

This clonotype is a singleton in its sample. This sequence joins TRBV29-1 and TRBJ2-1; D uncertain. The CDR3 consists of 14 residues. With 4 bases removed from V and 4 bases from J, the gap between germline ends came to 14 bases. Per the germline V gene, CDR1 is SQVTM and CDR2 is ANQGSEA. Here the CDR3 reads CSVVGGLGYNEQFF. CDR3 bases: TGCAGCGTTGTGGGCGGCCTGGGATACAATGAGCAGTTCTTC.

This clonotype was detected ten times or more. The chain employs TRBV12-3 or TRBV12-4 and TRBJ1-4; possibly TRBD1 for D (5 bases). V lost 3 bases, J lost 7 bases, and 12 bases lay in between. The CDR3 loop spans 14 amino acids. The CDR3 spells CASSFGRAGEKLFF. DNA of the CDR3: TGTGCCAGCAGTTTCGGCAGGGCGGGTGAAAAACTGTTTTTT.

This chain uses TRBV6-2 or TRBV6-3 with TRBJ1-5; no clear D. V lost 0 bases and J lost 4, with 16 bases in between. Germline-derived CDR1 and CDR2 are MNHEY and SVGEGT. The CDR3 totals 17 residues. The CDR3: CASSYSGGSARNQPQHF. The CDR3 nucleotides are TGTGCCAGCAGTTACTCAGGCGGGAGCGCGAGGAATCAGCCCCAGCATTTT.

Points on this clonotype: A much larger clone differs by one base, so this may be a read error. The conserved closing phenylalanine or tryptophan is absent in this CDR3, likely reflecting a read error. The CDR3 DNA follows: TGTGCCAGCAGCACTGGAAGGGGCGTGAACTATGGCTACACCGTC. This gives the protein CASSTGRGVNYGYTV. The chain couples TRBV7-2 to TRBJ1-2, with a possible D match to TRBD1 (5 bases). The germline gives CDR1 SGHTA, CDR2 FQGNSA. This CDR3 has 15 amino acids. The V end was cut by 5 bases, the J end by 2 bases, with 15 bases between.

Here the CDR3 reads CSVDDSYNEQFF. The CDR3 DNA sequence: TGCAGCGTTGACGACAGCTACAATGAGCAGTTCTTC. The chain joins TRBV29-1 to TRBJ2-1; TRBD1 might be the D (5 bases). The V end was cut by 3 bases, the J end by 3 bases, with 6 bases between. The CDR3 contains 12 residues. Germline CDR1 is SQVTM and CDR2 is ANQGSEA.